The 20 T cell receptor beta chains in this list originate from one sample, sequenced in a study of neoadjuvant anti-PD-1 for oral cavity cancer. Regarding time point: after neoadjuvant nivolumab, at surgical resection. This table comes from immunoSEQ multiplex PCR, and its TCRdb copy is limited to in-frame clones, with some not included. The top ten clones hold approximately 16% of a sample with 25,000 or so clones, 27% of them seen once. The specimen comprised tumor tissue, sampled after nivolumab (anti-PD-1) treatment. Receptors were obtained from a person aged 40 to 85 with oral cavity squamous cell carcinoma.

This clone appeared many times. The rearrangement links TRBV7-9 to TRBJ2-5; 11 nucleotides agree with TRBD2. The V segment lost 5 bases and the J segment 5 bases; nucleotides outside the gene matches: 4. The CDR3 covers 14 residues. Germline-derived CDR1 and CDR2 are SEHNR and FQNEAQ (reference sequence). CDR3 in DNA: TGTGCCAGCAGCCAGTGGACTAGCGGGGAGACCCAGTACTTC. Its translation: CASSQWTSGETQYF. The full variable domain, its missing parts supplied by reference TRBV7-9 and TRBJ2-5, is DTGVSQNPRHKITKRGQNVTFRCDPISEHNRLYWYRQTLGQGPEFLTYFQNEAQLEKSRLLSDRFSAERPKGSFSTLEIQRTEQGDSAMYLCASSQWTSGETQYFGPGTRLLVL.

The chain links TRBV28 to TRBJ1-1, with no clear D. CDR3 length: 13 residues. Germline CDR1 MDHEN, CDR2 SYDVKM. V was cut by 3 bases and J by 0 bases, with 5 bases left in between. CDR3 region: CASSFPMNTEAFF. In DNA, the CDR3 is TGTGCCAGCAGTTTTCCAATGAACACTGAAGCTTTCTTT. Supplemented by reference TRBV28 and TRBJ1-1, the full variable domain reads DVKVTQSSRYLVKRTGEKVFLECVQDMDHENMFWYRQDPGLGLRLIYFSYDVKMKEKGDIPEGYSVSREKKERFSLILESASTNQTSMYLCASSFPMNTEAFFGQGTRLTVV.

This clone has more than one count but fewer than ten. The sample has other DNA sequences that encode this CDR3 too. The rearrangement links TRBV7-9 to TRBJ2-3; D is unresolved. The CDR3 extends over 13 amino acids. The germline gives CDR1 SEHNR, CDR2 FQNEAQ (reference sequence). Trimming took 1 base from V and 2 from J, leaving 4 bases between them. The CDR3 spells CASSLESTDTQYF. The CDR3 nucleotides read TGTGCCAGCAGCTTAGAATCCACAGATACGCAGTATTTT.

This chain connects TRBV7-2 to TRBJ1-3, with D tentatively TRBD1 (6 bases). CDR3 length: 17 amino acids. V was trimmed by 5 bases and J by 3 bases, leaving 20 bases between them. Per germline, CDR1 SGHTA and CDR2 FQGNSA. The CDR3 here is CASSPGWGADFGNTIYF. CDR3 sequence (DNA): TGTGCCAGCAGCCCGGGCTGGGGGGCGGATTTTGGAAACACCATATATTTT.

The chain joins TRBV5-6 to TRBJ1-4, with 10 bases identical to TRBD1. V lost 4 bases to trimming and J lost 8 bases; unmatched junction nucleotides: 8. CDR3 length: 15 residues. From germline, CDR1 is SGHDT and CDR2 YYEEEE. CDR3: CASSRAGTGAEKLFF. In DNA, the CDR3 is TGTGCCAGCAGCCGAGCCGGGACAGGGGCCGAAAAACTGTTTTTT.

The chain is built from TRBV28 and TRBJ2-3, with 9 bases fitting TRBD2. Germline CDR1 is MDHEN and CDR2 is SYDVKM. V lost 8 bases, J lost 4 bases, and 7 bases stayed unmatched. The CDR3 is made up of 14 amino acids. The CDR3 DNA sequence: TGTGCCAGCTTGGAAGGCGGGAGGGCAGATACGCAGTATTTT. The encoded protein is CASLEGGRADTQYF.

The genes are TRBV6-5 and TRBJ2-3; the D gene could be TRBD1 or TRBD2 (5 bases each). The V end was cut by 5 bases, the J end by 0 bases, with 9 bases between. CDR3 length: 14 residues. Germline CDR1 reads MNHEY; CDR2 reads SVGAGI. The DNA of the CDR3 is TGTGCCAGCAGTATCCGGGGCAGCACAGATACGCAGTATTTT. This translates into CASSIRGSTDTQYF.

This clone was observed a few times. This chain links TRBV29-1 with TRBJ2-3; tentative D call: TRBD1 (6 bases). CDR1 SQVTM and CDR2 ANQGSEA come from the germline V gene. V was clipped by 6 bases and J by 4 bases, with 11 bases between them. This CDR3 contains 12 residues. DNA of the CDR3: TGCAGCGTGAGGGGGTTATCAGATACGCAGTATTTT. Its protein product is CSVRGLSDTQYF.

This chain connects TRBV19 to TRBJ2-6; 9 positions match TRBD1. The CDR3 length is 20 residues. Germline trimming cut 4 bases from V and 0 bases from J; bases unmatched to any gene: 13. Germline loops: CDR1 LNHDA, CDR2 SQIVND (reference sequence). Here the CDR3 DNA reads TGTGCCAGTAGTACTCGCCCCGGGACAGGGTCCTCCTCTGGGGCCAACGTCCTGACTTTC. Protein: CASSTRPGTGSSSGANVLTF. Full variable domain (outside the CDR3, taken from reference TRBV19 and TRBJ2-6): DGGITQSPKYLFRKEGQNVTLSCEQNLNHDAMYWYRQDPGQGLRLIYYSQIVNDFQKGDIAEGYSVSREKKESFPLTVTSAQKNPTAFYLCASSTRPGTGSSSGANVLTFGAGSRLTVL.

This clone was observed at least ten times. The J gene is TRBJ2-1, the V gene TRBV10-3; TRBD2 agrees at 10 bases. After removal of 4 bases from V and 6 bases from J, the junction contained 6 bases not matched to a gene. The CDR3 is 15 residues long. CDR1 is ENHRY and CDR2 is SYGVKD in the germline V gene. The CDR3 region is CAISGLAGVGNEQFF. The CDR3 DNA reads TGTGCCATCAGTGGGCTAGCGGGAGTAGGCAATGAGCAGTTCTTC.

The sample holds a few counts of this clone. The V and J genes are TRBV4-2 and TRBJ2-4; TRBD2 aligns across 8 bases. With 3 bases clipped from V and 7 bases from J, the junction kept 5 bases outside the gene matches. The CDR3 runs to 14 residues. Germline CDR1 is LGHNA and CDR2 is YNFKEQ. CDR3 in DNA: TGTGCCAGCAGCCAGTTAGCGGGGTGGAACATTCAGTACTTC. Its protein is CASSQLAGWNIQYF.

CDR3 bases: TGTGCCACCAGCAGAGATGGGGGGGGGCAATCAGATACGCAGTATTTT. It translates to CATSRDGGGQSDTQYF. The V gene is TRBV15, the J gene TRBJ2-3; tentative D call: TRBD2 (7 bases). This CDR3 is built from 16 residues. Trimming removed 0 bases at V and 4 bases at J, with 14 bases between. CDR1 is LNHNV, CDR2 YYDKDF, per germline (reference sequence).

This clone came up a few times. V and J are TRBV6-1 and TRBJ2-1; D is possibly TRBD1 or TRBD2 (6 bases each). This CDR3 comprises 15 residues. Trimming removed 4 bases from V and 4 bases from J, with 14 bases in between. The germline gives CDR1 MNHNS, CDR2 SASEGT. DNA for the CDR3: TGTGCCAGCAGTGGAGCCACAGGGAGGTACAATGAGCAGTTCTTC. It encodes CASSGATGRYNEQFF.

The rearrangement uses TRBV7-9 and TRBJ2-3; 9 bases match TRBD1. The J segment lost 4 bases and the V segment lost 2 bases, leaving 4 bases of the junction unmatched. The CDR3 covers 15 residues. Germline CDR1 is SEHNR and CDR2 is FQNEAQ (reference sequence). As DNA, the CDR3 is TGTGCCAGCAGCTTACGGGACAGGGATGCAGATACGCAGTATTTT. It is translated as CASSLRDRDADTQYF.

V is TRBV30 and J is TRBJ1-1; D is perhaps TRBD1 (6 bases). This CDR3 is built from 14 residues. Between the trimmed V and J ends, which lost 3 bases and 8 bases, there was a span of 19 bases. Germline V gene sequence: CDR1 GTSNPN, CDR2 SVGIG (reference sequence). The CDR3 here is CAWRANLQGREAFF. The CDR3 DNA reads TGTGCCTGGAGGGCAAACCTACAGGGTCGGGAAGCTTTCTTT.

The chain recombines TRBV7-7 with TRBJ2-7, with D possibly TRBD2 on 6 matching bases. Germline V gene lookup returns CDR1 SSHAT and CDR2 FNYEAQ (reference sequence). The CDR3 is 13 amino acids. The V gene lost 2 bases and the J gene lost 5 bases, with 10 bases spanning the gap. CDR3 nucleotides: TGTGCCAGCAGCTTAAGGTGGGGGGACGAGCAGTACTTC. Amino acid sequence: CASSLRWGDEQYF.

The chain's CDR3 is CASTRQGAQETEAFF. DNA of the CDR3: TGTGCCAGCACCCGACAGGGGGCGCAGGAAACTGAAGCTTTCTTT. The chain couples TRBV28 to TRBJ1-1; 10 positions match TRBD1. The V and J ends lost 7 bases and 5 bases, in that order; junction bases with no gene match: 10. The length of the CDR3 is 15 residues. CDR1 is MDHEN and CDR2 is SYDVKM in the germline V gene. Filled out from reference TRBV28 and TRBJ1-1, the complete variable domain reads DVKVTQSSRYLVKRTGEKVFLECVQDMDHENMFWYRQDPGLGLRLIYFSYDVKMKEKGDIPEGYSVSREKKERFSLILESASTNQTSMYLCASTRQGAQETEAFFGQGTRLTVV.

This clone is termed medium-sized. The rearrangement joins TRBV2 to TRBJ2-3; weak D call: TRBD2 (5 bases). The CDR3 extends over 15 amino acids. With 3 bases removed from V and 2 bases from J, the gap between germline ends came to 12 bases. Germline CDR1 reads SNHLY; CDR2 reads FYNNEI. The CDR3: CASSDSAELTDTQYF. Written as DNA, the CDR3 is TGTGCCAGCAGTGATAGCGCGGAACTCACAGATACGCAGTATTTT.

The chain has TRBV6-5 and TRBJ2-7, with no clear D. CDR3 length equals 14 residues. CDR1 and CDR2 from the germline V gene are MNHEY and SVGAGI. V lost 5 bases to trimming and J lost 1 base, with 12 bases between them. The CDR3, as DNA: TGTGCCAGCAGTGGCTGGCGAGTTTCCTACGAGCAGTACTTC. Translating gives CASSGWRVSYEQYF.

In this sample, this clone turned up a few times. The chain recombines TRBV29-1 with TRBJ2-7, with 8 bases aligning to TRBD1. After removal of 6 bases from V and 4 bases from J, the junction contained 11 bases not matched to a gene. The CDR3 sequence is 14 residues long. Germline V gene data show CDR1 as SQVTM and CDR2 as ANQGSEA. The CDR3 reads CSVRSGTGGYEQYF. In DNA, the CDR3 is TGCAGCGTCCGGTCAGGGACAGGTGGTTACGAGCAGTACTTC.